A single sample gave rise to the 30 T cell receptor beta chains below, sequenced in a study of T cell responses to AZD1222 COVID-19 vaccine (dated by TCRdb to the early 2020s). Library preparation was by the immunoSEQ multiplex PCR assay. TCRdb's version of the immuneACCESS table is confined to in-frame rearrangements and falls short of the full clone set. An unresolved V gene accounts for under half of the shortfall where checked; the remainder is of unknown origin. The sample records 130,000 to 150,000 clones, 88% of which are singletons. The ten largest clones capture approximately 5.1% of the sample. The time point label of this sample denotes: about 28 days (+/-7) after the second vaccine dose. The label giving this sample's treatment or condition can be read as: meningococcal conjugate vaccine given as trial control. This specimen consisted of peripheral blood, obtained 28 days after the second dose of the MenACWY control vaccine. The receptors stem from an adult who received the MenACWY meningococcal vaccine as a control.

The chain has TRBV6-5 and TRBJ2-5; D gene uncertain. CDR1 MNHEY and CDR2 SVGAGI come from the germline V gene. V lost 6 bases to trimming and J lost 1 base, with 9 bases between them. This CDR3 contains 13 residues. Here the CDR3 DNA reads TGTGCCAGCAGGTGGCGTGGCCAAGAGACCCAGTACTTC. Translating gives CASRWRGQETQYF.

This chain uses TRBV18 with TRBJ1-4; weak D call: TRBD1 (5 bases). V was trimmed by 2 bases and J by 6 bases, leaving 7 bases between them. Germline V gene lookup returns CDR1 KGHSH and CDR2 LQKENI. The CDR3 is made up of 13 amino acids. CDR3 bases: TGTGCCAGCTCACCATCCAGGGATGAAAAACTGTTTTTT. It specifies CASSPSRDEKLFF.

The J gene is TRBJ2-7, the V gene TRBV7-2; no reliable D call. V was trimmed by 3 bases and J by 0 bases, leaving 6 bases between them. The germline gives CDR1 SGHTA, CDR2 FQGNSA. The CDR3 is 13 amino acids. The CDR3: CASSFRNSYEQYF. CDR3 sequence (DNA): TGTGCCAGCAGCTTTCGAAACTCCTACGAGCAGTACTTC. Variable domain in full (rest from reference TRBV7-2 and TRBJ2-7): GAGVSQSPSNKVTEKGKDVELRCDPISGHTALYWYRQSLGQGLEFLIYFQGNSAPDKSGLPSDRFSAERTGGSVSTLTIQRTQQEDSAVYLCASSFRNSYEQYFGPGTRLTVT.

The chain links TRBV5-4 to TRBJ1-3; 9 positions match TRBD1. V shed 5 bases and J 0 bases; nucleotides not matched to a gene: 12. The CDR3 is made up of 18 amino acids. Germline lookup yields CDR1 SGHNT and CDR2 YYREEE (reference sequence). The CDR3 region is CASRPPGQGSLSGNTIYF. The CDR3 region has the DNA TGTGCCAGCAGACCGCCGGGACAGGGCTCCCTCTCTGGAAACACCATATATTTT.

This chain connects TRBV5-4 to TRBJ1-1, with D possibly being TRBD1 (5 bases). Germline assignment: CDR1 SGHNT and CDR2 YYREEE (reference sequence). Trimming took 0 bases from V and 6 from J, leaving 15 bases between them. The CDR3 consists of 15 residues. DNA of the CDR3: TGTGCCAGCAGCTTGGTCGGGGCCCCCCAGGCTGAAGCTTTCTTT. This translates into CASSLVGAPQAEAFF.

This clone was seen once. The genes are TRBV30 and TRBJ1-1; D not certain. Trimming removed 5 bases at V and 7 bases at J, with 11 bases between. Germline lookup yields CDR1 GTSNPN and CDR2 SVGIG (reference sequence). The CDR3 has 11 residues. DNA for the CDR3: TGTGCCTGGGCCGATGACGGTGAAGCTTTCTTT. Amino acid sequence: CAWADDGEAFF.

The chain combines TRBV4-3 with TRBJ2-1, with D possibly being TRBD2 (5 bases). Deletions cut 0 bases from V and 3 bases from J, with 9 bases between. Germline V gene sequence: CDR1 LGHNA, CDR2 YSLEER. The CDR3 totals 15 residues. CDR3: CASSQDLGLYNEQFF. CDR3 coding DNA: TGCGCCAGCAGCCAAGATCTCGGACTCTACAATGAGCAGTTCTTC.

The chain carries TRBV3-1 (or the pseudogene TRBV3-2) and TRBJ1-4, with D uncertain. The CDR3 spans 13 residues. The V gene's germline CDR1 is LGHDT and CDR2 YNNKEL (reference sequence). The V end lost 6 bases, the J end lost 0 bases, and 5 bases lay between the germline ends. The CDR3 spells CASRSATNEKLFF. The CDR3 DNA sequence: TGTGCCAGCAGGTCGGCAACTAATGAAAAACTGTTTTTT.

This clone was seen just once. The chain joins TRBV2 to TRBJ1-2, with TRBD1 matching over 10 bases. V was clipped by 5 bases and J by 7 bases; unmatched bases: 16. The CDR3 consists of 17 residues. Germline CDR1 reads SNHLY; CDR2 reads FYNNEI. The CDR3, as DNA: TGTGCCAGCAGTCTGACAGGGGGCGGAAAGACTGCGCGTGGCTACACCTTC. Its protein is CASSLTGGGKTARGYTF.

J is TRBJ2-7 and V is TRBV6-2 or TRBV6-3; TRBD1 is a possible D gene (6 bases). This CDR3 has 15 residues. CDR1 and CDR2 (germline): MNHEY, SVGEGT. Trimming removed 2 bases at V and 2 bases at J, with 13 bases between. DNA for the CDR3: TGTGCCAGCAGTTACCGGCAGGGGCCTACCTACGAGCAGTACTTC. Its protein product is CASSYRQGPTYEQYF.

The chain carries TRBV15 and TRBJ1-2, with 7 bases identical to TRBD1. The ends lost 0 bases at V and 2 bases at J; junction bases unmatched: 9. The CDR3 covers 17 residues. Germline CDR1 and CDR2: LNHNV and YYDKDF (reference sequence). In nucleotides, the CDR3 is TGTGCCACCAGCAGAGAGGTGCCGGGACAGAGAAACTATGGCTACACCTTC. Translated, it gives CATSREVPGQRNYGYTF.

The chain is built from TRBV6-5 and TRBJ2-3; D may correspond to TRBD1 or TRBD2 (5 bases each). The CDR3 covers 15 residues. CDR1 MNHEY and CDR2 SVGAGI come from the germline V gene. V was shortened by 1 base and J by 5 bases, with 13 bases between the two germline ends. CDR3 coding DNA: TGTGCCAGCAGTTACTTCCGGGGCGCGGGAGATACGCAGTATTTT. Translated: CASSYFRGAGDTQYF.

This chain links TRBV4-1 with TRBJ2-1, with 7 nucleotides matching TRBD1. V dropped 1 base and J dropped 6; count of bases not matched to a gene: 6. The CDR3 is 15 amino acids. Germline CDR1 is MGHRA and CDR2 is YSYEKL. CDR3 sequence: CASSQAQGVLNEQFF. The CDR3 DNA reads TGCGCCAGCAGCCAAGCCCAGGGGGTCCTCAATGAGCAGTTCTTC.

This chain uses TRBV2 with TRBJ1-5; 7 nucleotides line up with TRBD1. Germline V gives CDR1 SNHLY, CDR2 FYNNEI. CDR3 length: 14 residues. V lost 9 bases and J lost 4; bases outside the gene matches: 9. The CDR3 sequence is CASTETGKNQPQHF. In DNA, the CDR3 is TGTGCCAGTACGGAGACAGGGAAGAATCAGCCCCAGCATTTT.

The rearrangement links TRBV3-1 (or the pseudogene TRBV3-2) to TRBJ1-2; D is undetermined. Germline V gene sequence: CDR1 LGHDT, CDR2 YNNKEL (reference sequence). The CDR3 totals 12 residues. Trimming stripped 3 bases from V and 2 bases from J, with 4 bases between. In nucleotides, the CDR3 is TGTGCCAGCAGCCATCTAAACTATGGCTACACCTTC. This sequence encodes CASSHLNYGYTF.

The chain joins TRBV11-2 to TRBJ2-3; D is unresolved. V was pared by 11 bases and J by 5 bases, with 11 bases between. The CDR3 is 11 residues long. Germline CDR1 SGHAT, CDR2 FQNNGV. The CDR3 sequence: CACAVGDTQYF. CDR3 DNA: TGTGCCTGCGCGGTGGGAGATACGCAGTATTTT. Full variable domain (outside the CDR3, taken from reference TRBV11-2 and TRBJ2-3): EAGVAQSPRYKIIEKRQSVAFWCNPISGHATLYWYQQILGQGPKLLIQFQNNGVVDDSQLPKDRFSAERLKGVDSTLKIQPAKLEDSAVYLCACAVGDTQYFGPGTRLTVL.

As concerns this clone: The identical CDR3 is also encoded by other nucleotide sequences in the sample. The J gene is TRBJ1-1, the V gene TRBV4-3, with D uncertain. The CDR3 has 13 residues. The V gene's germline CDR1 is LGHNA and CDR2 YSLEER. The ends were cut back, 0 bases at V and 0 bases at J, with 2 bases in the middle. CDR3 sequence: CASSQDLNTEAFF. CDR3 in DNA: TGCGCCAGCAGCCAAGACCTGAACACTGAAGCTTTCTTT.

The chain combines TRBV3-1 (or the pseudogene TRBV3-2) with TRBJ1-2; possible D gene TRBD1, 5 bases. V shed 5 bases and J shed 5 bases, with 12 bases lying between them. This CDR3 is built from 13 residues. Germline loops: CDR1 LGHDT, CDR2 YNNKEL (reference sequence). The CDR3 DNA is TGTGCCAGCAGCAAGACAGAGGGATATGGCTACACCTTC. Translating gives CASSKTEGYGYTF.

This chain uses TRBV7-9 with TRBJ1-2; D is ambiguous. The length of the CDR3 is 14 residues. V shed 2 bases and J shed 7 bases, with 14 bases lying between them. Germline lookup yields CDR1 SEHNR and CDR2 FQNEAQ (reference sequence). The CDR3 region has the DNA TGTGCCAGCAGCTTACCTTTAGGAGCTGCTGGCTACACCTTC. Translated, it gives CASSLPLGAAGYTF.

The J gene is TRBJ1-1, the V gene TRBV7-2; 7 nucleotides match TRBD1. The J segment lost 4 bases and the V segment lost 4 bases, leaving 6 bases of the junction unmatched. This CDR3 contains 14 residues. CDR1 and CDR2 from the germline V gene are SGHTA and FQGNSA. CDR3 DNA sequence: TGTGCCAGCAGCTCAAACAGGGGAGTCACTGAAGCTTTCTTT. Protein product: CASSSNRGVTEAFF.

This clone was seen a few times. This rearrangement joins TRBV7-8 to TRBJ1-5; 11 positions agree with TRBD1. The CDR3 contains 18 residues. Germline V gene lookup returns CDR1 SGHVS and CDR2 FQNEAQ. J gave up 0 bases and V 4 bases, and 8 bases lay outside the gene matches. CDR3 nucleotides: TGTGCCAGCAGCTCAGGACAGGGGGCGCGGTATAGCAATCAGCCCCAGCATTTT. It specifies CASSSGQGARYSNQPQHF.

The chain carries TRBV7-2 and TRBJ1-3; D gene ambiguous. This CDR3 region has 15 residues. Germline CDR1 and CDR2: SGHTA and FQGNSA. The V gene lost 5 bases and the J gene lost 4 bases, with 15 bases spanning the gap. CDR3 sequence reads: CASSRSGVRGNTIYF. The CDR3 nucleotides are TGTGCCAGCAGCCGCTCCGGTGTCAGGGGAAACACCATATATTTT.

The V call is TRBV18, the J call TRBJ1-3; D call uncertain. The CDR3 covers 15 residues. Deletions cut 0 bases from V and 0 bases from J, with 6 bases between. Germline lookup yields CDR1 KGHSH and CDR2 LQKENI. The CDR3 DNA reads as TGTGCCAGCTCACCACCGTTCACCTCTGGAAACACCATATATTTT. Translation gives CASSPPFTSGNTIYF. Full variable domain (rest looked up from reference TRBV18 and TRBJ1-3): NAGVMQNPRHLVRRRGQEARLRCSPMKGHSHVYWYRQLPEEGLKFMVYLQKENIIDESGMPKERFSAEFPKEGPSILRIQQVVRGDSAAYFCASSPPFTSGNTIYFGEGSWLTVV.

This clone was recorded once. This chain joins TRBV2 and TRBJ1-2; D unresolved. The V end lost 1 base, the J end lost 2 bases, and 8 bases lay between the germline ends. The CDR3 consists of 14 residues. Germline-derived CDR1 and CDR2 are SNHLY and FYNNEI. CDR3 in DNA: TGTGCCAGCAGTGAAGTTGTCCCAAACTATGGCTACACCTTC. Protein product: CASSEVVPNYGYTF.

The rearrangement joins TRBV7-6 to TRBJ1-4; the D is unclear. The germline CDR1 and CDR2 sequences are SGHVS and FNYEAQ. V gave up 5 bases and J gave up 0 bases, with 13 bases separating them. The CDR3 length is 16 residues. The CDR3 is CASSPLLTATNEKLFF. The CDR3 DNA reads TGTGCCAGCAGCCCCCTCCTCACGGCAACTAATGAAAAACTGTTTTTT.

The chain couples TRBV27 to TRBJ2-7, with TRBD2 matching over 9 bases. The CDR3 is 15 amino acids. V dropped 2 bases and J dropped 0; count of bases not matched to a gene: 2. The V gene's germline CDR1 is MNHEY and CDR2 SMNVEV (reference sequence). CDR3 amino acids: CASSLGGRVSYEQYF. The CDR3 coding sequence is TGTGCCAGCAGTTTAGGCGGGAGGGTCTCCTACGAGCAGTACTTC.

The rearrangement links TRBV4-3 to TRBJ2-3, with D maybe TRBD1 (6 bases). Germline values: CDR1 LGHNA, CDR2 YSLEER. The CDR3 is 13 residues long. V was shortened by 0 bases and J by 11 bases, with 12 bases between the two germline ends. Here the CDR3 reads CASSQEVRGGQYF. CDR3 nucleotide sequence: TGCGCCAGCAGCCAAGAAGTCCGAGGGGGGCAGTATTTT.

The sample holds a few counts of this clone. The rearrangement uses TRBV9 and TRBJ1-3; D uncertain. V lost 4 bases and J lost 0, with 8 bases in between. Germline V lookup: CDR1 SGDLS, CDR2 YYNGEE. The CDR3 has 14 residues. The CDR3 loop reads CASSPRGSGNTIYF. The CDR3, as DNA: TGTGCCAGCAGCCCCCGCGGCTCTGGAAACACCATATATTTT.

The J gene is TRBJ2-7, the V gene TRBV18; 7 nucleotides line up with TRBD2. CDR1 is KGHSH, CDR2 LQKENI, per germline. This CDR3 comprises 15 residues. Unmatched junction bases numbered 6, after V lost 3 bases and J lost 1 base. In nucleotides, the CDR3 is TGTGCCAGCTCACCCCGGACTAGTCGATCCTACGAGCAGTACTTC. This encodes CASSPRTSRSYEQYF.

The J gene is TRBJ2-1, the V gene TRBV5-4, with D unclear. V dropped 3 bases and J dropped 2 bases, with 6 bases sitting between them. The CDR3 sequence is 13 residues long. The germline CDR1 and CDR2 sequences are SGHNT and YYREEE (reference sequence). The CDR3 loop is CASSSQTYNEQFF. The CDR3 DNA reads TGTGCCAGCAGCTCGCAGACCTACAATGAGCAGTTCTTC.